This passage covers 6 T cell receptor beta chains from one sample sequenced in a study of PD-L1 blockade in urothelial cancer. The sample's time point: peripheral blood 6 weeks after treatment start. The assay was immunoSEQ multiplex PCR, and TCRdb's table has in-frame clones only and misses some. Here the sample spans 120,000 or so clones, roughly 83% being singletons. The sequenced sample was PBMCs, obtained around atezolizumab (anti-PD-L1) treatment. The receptors originated from a man aged 45 to 65 with urothelial cancer.

This clone was counted a single time. Additional DNA sequences in this sample encode the identical CDR3. CDR3 protein: CASRLQTGAAYEQYF. Here the CDR3 DNA reads TGTGCCAGCAGACTTCAGACGGGAGCCGCCTACGAGCAGTACTTC. The J gene is TRBJ2-7, the V gene TRBV28, with a weak D call TRBD2 (6 bases). The germline V gene has CDR1 MDHEN and CDR2 SYDVKM. V gave up 6 bases and J gave up 2 bases, with 17 bases separating them. The CDR3 runs 15 residues.

This chain uses TRBV4-2 with TRBJ1-4; a possible D gene is TRBD1 (5 bases). The V end lost 4 bases, the J end lost 4 bases, and 13 bases lay between the germline ends. Germline V gene data show CDR1 as LGHNA and CDR2 as YNFKEQ. CDR3 length equals 15 residues. The CDR3 region is CASSPAGVSNEKLFF. CDR3 DNA sequence: TGTGCCAGCAGCCCGGCGGGGGTTAGTAATGAAAAACTGTTTTTT.

The chain recombines TRBV7-6 with TRBJ1-2; tentative D call: TRBD1 (6 bases). Germline V gene sequence: CDR1 SGHVS, CDR2 FNYEAQ. The CDR3 covers 14 residues. The germline V and J ends were trimmed by 5 bases and 3 bases, with 13 bases remaining between them. The CDR3 loop reads CASSPQQGDYGYTF. CDR3 DNA: TGTGCCAGCAGCCCCCAACAGGGAGACTATGGCTACACCTTC. The full variable domain, its missing parts supplied by reference TRBV7-6 and TRBJ1-2, is GAGVSQSPRYKVTKRGQDVALRCDPISGHVSLYWYRQALGQGPEFLTYFNYEAQQDKSGLPNDRFSAERPEGSISTLTIQRTEQRDSAMYRCASSPQQGDYGYTFGSGTRLTVV.

The chain uses TRBV2 and TRBJ2-7; D perhaps matches TRBD2 (5 bases). Per germline, CDR1 SNHLY and CDR2 FYNNEI. The CDR3 totals 12 residues. The ends were cut back, 7 bases at V and 0 bases at J, with 7 bases in the middle. The CDR3 is CASKADSYEQYF. The CDR3 coding sequence is TGTGCCAGCAAAGCGGACTCCTACGAGCAGTACTTC.

This chain links TRBV13 with TRBJ2-1; 11 bases match TRBD1. Per the germline V gene, CDR1 is PRHDT and CDR2 is FYEKMQ (reference sequence). V lost 5 bases to trimming and J lost 0 bases; unmatched junction nucleotides: 6. The CDR3 has 17 residues. The CDR3 bases are TGTGCCAGCAGCCTAACCGGGACAGGGGGCTCCTACAATGAGCAGTTCTTC. This translates into CASSLTGTGGSYNEQFF.

The chain employs TRBV6-5 and TRBJ1-1; 9 bases align to TRBD1. This CDR3 is 14 amino acids long. CDR1 MNHEY and CDR2 SVGAGI come from the germline V gene. With V trimmed by 2 bases and J by 11 bases, 9 bases remained unmatched. The CDR3 is CASSYPGTGKGAFF. The DNA for the CDR3 is TGTGCCAGCAGTTACCCCGGGACAGGGAAAGGGGCTTTCTTT.